A single sample is the source of the 10 T cell receptor beta chains below, sequenced in a study of blood T cell repertoires in COVID-19. This table comes from immunoSEQ multiplex PCR, and its TCRdb copy is limited to in-frame clones, with some not included. The table lists about 66,000 clones, 85% to 90% of them singletons. Sequencing input: peripheral blood. These receptors all stem from a man in his sixties with acute or convalescent COVID-19.

The chain joins TRBV27 to TRBJ1-1; no clear D gene. The V end was cut by 1 base, the J end by 0 bases, with 6 bases between. The CDR3 loop spans 14 amino acids. Germline-derived CDR1 and CDR2 are MNHEY and SMNVEV (reference sequence). This CDR3 is CASSLFFMNTEAFF. For the CDR3, the DNA is TGTGCCAGCAGTTTATTTTTTATGAACACTGAAGCTTTCTTT.

The chain uses TRBV19 and TRBJ2-7, with 7 bases lining up with TRBD1. Trimming removed 8 bases from V and 3 bases from J; junction bases left unmatched: 7. This CDR3 spans 13 amino acids. Germline V lookup: CDR1 LNHDA, CDR2 SQIVND (reference sequence). CDR3 amino acids: CASSRTGSYEQYF. The CDR3 nucleotides are TGTGCCAGTTCTAGGACAGGAAGCTACGAGCAGTACTTC.

V and J are TRBV9 and TRBJ2-7; TRBD2 matches 9 bases. CDR3 length: 16 residues. V dropped 3 bases and J dropped 6; count of bases not matched to a gene: 13. Germline lookup yields CDR1 SGDLS and CDR2 YYNGEE. The CDR3 DNA reads TGTGCCAGCAGCGGGGGGGCTAGCGGGACCCTAGGCGAGCAGTACTTC. It codes for CASSGGASGTLGEQYF.

This chain joins TRBV10-3 and TRBJ2-1; D ambiguous. Trimming shortened V by 2 bases and J by 0 bases, and 11 bases separated the two germline ends. The CDR3 loop spans 16 amino acids. The germline CDR1 and CDR2 sequences are ENHRY and SYGVKD. CDR3 region: CAISEATGGSYNEQFF. The DNA for the CDR3 is TGTGCCATCAGTGAGGCAACGGGTGGCTCCTACAATGAGCAGTTCTTC.

V is TRBV9 and J is TRBJ1-3; no reliable D call. The ends were cut back, 4 bases at V and 2 bases at J, with 7 bases in the middle. The CDR3 contains 13 residues. Germline CDR1 SGDLS, CDR2 YYNGEE. This CDR3 is CASSPATGNTIYF. DNA for the CDR3: TGTGCCAGCAGCCCCGCGACTGGAAACACCATATATTTT.

This clone showed up just once. The chain carries TRBV24-1 and TRBJ2-7; tentatively, D is TRBD1 (6 bases). CDR3 length: 13 residues. Trimming stripped 9 bases from V and 6 bases from J, with 17 bases between. Looked up from germline, CDR1 is KGHDR and CDR2 is SFDVKD. DNA for the CDR3: TGTGCCACCGAAGACTCAGTGGGGGCCGAGCAGTACTTC. Its translation: CATEDSVGAEQYF.

V is TRBV7-2 and J is TRBJ1-2, with 10 positions matching TRBD1. V was clipped by 8 bases and J by 7 bases; unmatched bases: 7. The CDR3 has 13 residues. CDR1 and CDR2 from the germline V gene are SGHTA and FQGNSA. CDR3 sequence (DNA): TGTGCCAGCCCTCGACAGGGGGCGTTTGGCTACACCTTC. It is translated as CASPRQGAFGYTF.

The chain carries TRBV12-3 or TRBV12-4 and TRBJ1-5, with a possible D match to TRBD1 (6 bases). With 6 bases removed from V and 4 bases from J, the gap between germline ends came to 10 bases. The CDR3 runs 13 residues. CDR3 in amino acids: CASRQGQNQPQHF. In DNA form, the CDR3 reads TGTGCCAGCAGACAAGGACAGAATCAGCCCCAGCATTTT.

V is TRBV29-1 and J is TRBJ1-5; D call uncertain. Germline CDR1 SQVTM, CDR2 ANQGSEA. The CDR3 is made up of 13 amino acids. Trimming pared 6 bases from V and 0 bases from J, leaving 9 bases between. In DNA form, the CDR3 reads TGCAGCGTGGGAGGGATTAGCAATCAGCCCCAGCATTTT. Translating gives CSVGGISNQPQHF.

The J gene is TRBJ1-5, the V gene TRBV30; 8 bases map to TRBD1. The trim removed 1 base at V and 6 bases at J, leaving 5 bases unmatched. This CDR3 is 14 amino acids long. The germline V gene encodes CDR1 GTSNPN and CDR2 SVGIG (reference sequence). CDR3 residues: CAWSADRGSQPQHF. CDR3 in DNA: TGTGCCTGGAGTGCTGACAGGGGAAGTCAGCCCCAGCATTTT.